This TCR beta chain is drawn from a study of T cell responses to AZD1222 COVID-19 vaccine. Study findings and constraints: Just a handful of people given AZD1222 tested seropositive at baseline. Spike-spanning, vaccine-associated CD4 TCRs were dominant at 160-218 and 743-854. Within unmutated variant regions lay the reported targets of nearly half of spike-specific TCRs.

V was pared by 2 bases and J by 6 bases, with 9 bases between. The germline V gene has CDR1 MNHNY and CDR2 SVGAGI (reference sequence). This CDR3 has 13 residues. Comment on this clone: What it binds is not known.

Produced via immunoSEQ multiplex PCR; TCRdb's table is partial and in-frame only. The repertoire holds tens of thousands of clones, with around 87% as singletons. The clonotype comes from an adult who received the AZD1222 COVID-19 vaccine. The input for sequencing was peripheral blood, taken 28 days after the second AZD1222 dose. This chain joins TRBV6-6 and TRBJ2-3, with a weak D call TRBD2 (6 bases). CDR3 bases: TGTGCCAGCAGTTACGCGGGGCGTGATACGCAGTATTTT. Residues: CASSYAGRDTQYF.